A selection of T cell receptor beta chains follows, all from one sample in a study of shared clonotypes between healthy human individuals. Generated by immunoSEQ multiplex PCR, the TCRdb table keeps only in-frame clones and is missing some. The data show 550,000 to 750,000 clones, over 95% seen once. The sequenced sample consisted of naive CD8+ T cells sorted from blood. The origin of the receptors is a woman aged 25-40 years in good health. Both conserved end residues are part of each CDR3. A D gene is named only where the DNA matches it firmly. The size of a clone is reported for some rows only, either as once, few or many, or as a class for expanded clones.

DNA | CDR3 | size | D | J | V
TGTGCCAGCAGTCACTCGGGACAGCGAAATTCACCCCTCCACTTT | CASSHSGQRNSPLHF | . | TRBD1 | TRBJ1-6 | TRBV27
TGTGCCAGCAGCTTGCCAGGGGCTACCGGGGAGCTGTTTTTT | CASSLPGATGELFF | . | . | TRBJ2-2 | TRBV5-6
TGTGCCAGCAGTGAGGTACAGGGAGCTTGGGAAGCTTTCTTT | CASSEVQGAWEAFF | . | . | TRBJ1-1 | TRBV2
TGTGCCAGCAGTTCATCGATTCCTCACCCGGGGAATGAGCAGTTCTTC | CASSSSIPHPGNEQFF | . | . | TRBJ2-1 | TRBV27
TGTGCCAGCAGTTTATATTCGTTTTCCTCCTACAATGAGCAGTTCTTC | CASSLYSFSSYNEQFF | . | . | TRBJ2-1 | TRBV27
TGTGCCAGCAGTGAAAGCGGGGGGGGCTACGAGCAGTACTTC | CASSESGGGYEQYF | . | TRBD2 | TRBJ2-7 | TRBV25-1
TGCGCCAGCAGCTCTGACCCCCGGCAGTACTCTGGAAACACCATATATTTT | CASSSDPRQYSGNTIYF | . | . | TRBJ1-3 | TRBV5-1
TGTGCCAGCAGTTTTGGTCTAGGCCTCTACGAGCAGTACTTC | CASSFGLGLYEQYF | . | . | TRBJ2-7 | TRBV27
TGCGCCAGCAGCTTGGTGTCAGGGAGTCTTGAAGCTTTCTTT | CASSLVSGSLEAFF | . | . | TRBJ1-1 | TRBV5-1
TGCGCCAGCAGCCAAGTAGGAGACAGCGAAGCTTTCTTT | CASSQVGDSEAFF | . | . | TRBJ1-1 | TRBV4-1
TGTGCCAGCAGCGAGGGGAGGACCCAGTACTTC | CASSEGRTQYF | . | . | TRBJ2-5 | TRBV9
TGTGCCAGCAGCTCCTACATCGGACAGGGTTTGAACACTGAAGCTTTCTTT | CASSSYIGQGLNTEAFF | . | TRBD1 | TRBJ1-1 | TRBV5-8
TGCGCCAGCAGCTCACCCCGGGACAGCACAGATACGCAGTATTTT | CASSSPRDSTDTQYF | . | . | TRBJ2-3 | TRBV5-1
TGTGCCAGCAGTTTCTACAGCTACAATGAGCAGTTCTTC | CASSFYSYNEQFF | . | . | TRBJ2-1 | TRBV28
TGTGCCACCAGAGGGACAGGGGACGGTAGCAATCAGCCCCAGCATTTT | CATRGTGDGSNQPQHF | . | TRBD1 | TRBJ1-5 | TRBV15
TGTGCCAGCAGCGTAGGCCAGGGGGCCTACGAGCAGTACTTC | CASSVGQGAYEQYF | . | TRBD1 | TRBJ2-7 | TRBV9
TGTGCCAGTAGTATAAGAACTCAGGGAACAGAGACCCAGTACTTC | CASSIRTQGTETQYF | . | . | TRBJ2-5 | TRBV19
TGCGCCAGCAGCTTGACCCGACCGGACATACCGGCCTACGAGCAGTACTTC | CASSLTRPDIPAYEQYF | . | . | TRBJ2-7 | TRBV5-1
TGTGCCAGCAGCATGTCCGGGACAGGGGTGGAGCAGTACTTC | CASSMSGTGVEQYF | . | TRBD1 | TRBJ2-7 | TRBV13
TGTGCCAGCAGCAATCGAGGGGGCGAGCAGTTCTTC | CASSNRGGEQFF | . | . | TRBJ2-1 | TRBV21-1
TGCAGCGTTGAAGAGGGTGTGGGCAGCGGCTCCCAGGAGACCCAGTACTTC | CSVEEGVGSGSQETQYF | . | . | TRBJ2-5 | TRBV29-1
TGTGCCAGCAGTGAAGCGCCTGGGATCGAGCAGTACTTC | CASSEAPGIEQYF | . | . | TRBJ2-7 | TRBV2
TGTGCCAGCAGCTTAGGTTCTAGCGGGAGCACAGATACGCAGTATTTT | CASSLGSSGSTDTQYF | once | TRBD2 | TRBJ2-3 | TRBV11-2
TGTGCCAGCAGTCCAAGGACAGGACTCTCCTACGAGCAGTACTTC | CASSPRTGLSYEQYF | . | TRBD1 | TRBJ2-7 | TRBV27
TGTGCCAGCAGTTTGGGACTGACGGGGGAGTACTTC | CASSLGLTGEYF | . | . | TRBJ2-7 | TRBV28
TGCGCCAGCAGCCCGCGGGGGGCCTCCTACGAGCAGTACTTC | CASSPRGASYEQYF | . | TRBD2 | TRBJ2-7 | TRBV5-1
TGCGCCAGCAGCCAAAAACTAGCGGGCGGGGCAGATACGCAGTATTTT | CASSQKLAGGADTQYF | . | TRBD2 | TRBJ2-3 | TRBV4-1
TGTGCCAGCAGTGTGGGCTACAATGAGCAGTTCTTC | CASSVGYNEQFF | . | . | TRBJ2-1 | TRBV2
TGCGCCAGCAGCCCCGAACCAAACACTGAAGCTTTCTTT | CASSPEPNTEAFF | . | . | TRBJ1-1 | TRBV4-1
TGTGCCAGCAGCTTCGGGCCGCTAAGTGACGAGCAGTACTTC | CASSFGPLSDEQYF | . | . | TRBJ2-7 | TRBV5-4
TGTGCCATCAGTGTTCTAGCGGGAGTTGGAAGTGAGCAGTTCTTC | CAISVLAGVGSEQFF | . | TRBD2 | TRBJ2-1 | TRBV10-3
TGTGCCAGTAAAGCGGGGGGATGGACTGAAGCTTTCTTT | CASKAGGWTEAFF | . | . | TRBJ1-1 | TRBV19
TGTGCCAGCAGCTTAGCAAGGGGCATGAACACTGAAGCTTTCTTT | CASSLARGMNTEAFF | . | . | TRBJ1-1 | TRBV11-1
TGTGCCAGCAGCTTAAGCCGACACGGCCCATATGGCTACACCTTC | CASSLSRHGPYGYTF | . | . | TRBJ1-2 | TRBV7-8
TGTGCCAGCAGCTTAGGGGTCTATGGCTACACCTTC | CASSLGVYGYTF | . | . | TRBJ1-2 | TRBV11-2
TGTGCCAGCAGCCACAGCTCCTACGAGCAGTACTTC | CASSHSSYEQYF | . | . | TRBJ2-7 | TRBV27
TGTGCCAGCAGTTGGAGGACAGGGAACTATGGCTACACCTTC | CASSWRTGNYGYTF | . | TRBD1 | TRBJ1-2 | TRBV28
TGTGCCAGCAGTTACGCAGGGGGAGCTAATGAAAAACTGTTTTTT | CASSYAGGANEKLFF | . | TRBD1 | TRBJ1-4 | TRBV6-5
TGTGCCAGCAGCCTACTAGCGGGAGTAGCGGCCGGGGAGCTGTTTTTT | CASSLLAGVAAGELFF | . | TRBD2 | TRBJ2-2 | TRBV14
TGTGCCAGCAGCTTCGCCCCCGGGGACCATGAAAAACTGTTTTTT | CASSFAPGDHEKLFF | . | . | TRBJ1-4 | TRBV11-2
TGTGCCACCAGCAGAGAGTGGGGAGGCTATGGCTACACCTTC | CATSREWGGYGYTF | . | . | TRBJ1-2 | TRBV15
TGCGCCAGCAGCCCTGAAACCCACAGGGGTCAGCCCCAGCATTTT | CASSPETHRGQPQHF | . | TRBD1 | TRBJ1-5 | TRBV4-1
TGTGCCAGTATGGGACTAGCGGGAGGGAGACACCAAGAGACCCAGTACTTC | CASMGLAGGRHQETQYF | . | TRBD2 | TRBJ2-5 | TRBV2
TGCGCCAGCATGGACAATGAGCAGTTCTTC | CASMDNEQFF | once | . | TRBJ2-1 | TRBV10-2
TGTGCCAGCAAAGGCCCTAGCGGGTTTGATGAGCAGTTCTTC | CASKGPSGFDEQFF | . | TRBD2 | TRBJ2-1 | TRBV9
TGTGCCAGTAGTAATGTTGGGGGTCCAGATACGCAGTATTTT | CASSNVGGPDTQYF | once | . | TRBJ2-3 | TRBV19
TGTGCCAGCAGTTTATTCGGAAACTATGGCTACACCTTC | CASSLFGNYGYTF | . | . | TRBJ1-2 | TRBV28
TGTGCCAGCAGTTACTCGAATGGGGACAGGGGGCGCGGCTACACCTTC | CASSYSNGDRGRGYTF | . | TRBD1 | TRBJ1-2 | TRBV6-5
TGTGCCAGCAGGATGACTAGCGGGAGCTCCTACAATGAGCAGTTCTTC | CASRMTSGSSYNEQFF | . | TRBD2 | TRBJ2-1 | TRBV2
TGTGCCAGCAGCTTGGCTAGCGGGAGTTGGTACAATGAGCAGTTCTTC | CASSLASGSWYNEQFF | once | TRBD2 | TRBJ2-1 | TRBV5-6
TGTGCCAGCCAAACAGGGTCTAATCAGCCCCAGCATTTT | CASQTGSNQPQHF | . | . | TRBJ1-5 | TRBV28
TGCAGCGTACACCGGGAGGTCCCAAATGGCTACACCTTC | CSVHREVPNGYTF | . | . | TRBJ1-2 | TRBV29-1
TGTGCTAGTGCCCCCGCGGCTTTCTTT | CASAPAAFF | . | . | TRBJ1-1 | TRBV12-5